This section outlines one T cell receptor beta chain sequence together with its context. This record comes from a study of blood T cell repertoires in COVID-19. Turning to the study itself: Sites in the United States, Italy and Spain provided acute and convalescent COVID-19 samples.

Per the original data handling: Cell counts per sample came from amplifying reference gene primers. Some clones are missing from TCRdb's copy, which holds only in-frame ones; the method was immunoSEQ multiplex PCR. For V, J and clone size, that table is used; D and trimming come from the DNA. This sample carries more than 300,000 clones, around 90% of them seen once, and the ten largest clones take 1.2%. V lost 5 bases, J lost 0 bases, and 2 bases stayed unmatched. This CDR3 has 15 amino acids. CDR1 is GTSNPN and CDR2 is SVGIG in the germline V gene (reference sequence). Enrollees, roughly 18 to 90 years old, lived in about two dozen US areas. All recovered Cohort 3 donors got two negative PCRs, got clearance, or saw symptom resolution.

The J gene is TRBJ2-4, the V gene TRBV30; 12 positions match TRBD2. The sample consisted of PBMCs or T cells enriched from blood (not recorded which). This TCR came from a woman younger than 30 who had recovered from COVID-19. CDR3 protein: CAWGLAGLAKNIQYF. In nucleotides, the CDR3 is TGTGCCTGGGGACTAGCGGGGTTAGCCAAAAACATTCAGTACTTC.